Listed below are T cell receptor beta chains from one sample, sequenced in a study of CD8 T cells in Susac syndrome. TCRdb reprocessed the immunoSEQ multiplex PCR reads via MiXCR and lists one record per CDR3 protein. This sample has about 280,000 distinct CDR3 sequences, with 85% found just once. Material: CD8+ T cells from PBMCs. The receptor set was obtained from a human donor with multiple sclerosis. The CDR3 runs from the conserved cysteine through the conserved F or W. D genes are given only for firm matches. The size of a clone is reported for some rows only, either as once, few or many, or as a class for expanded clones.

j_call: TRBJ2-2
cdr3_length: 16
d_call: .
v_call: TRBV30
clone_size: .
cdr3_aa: CAWRKLGRESTGELFF
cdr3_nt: TGTGCCTGGAGGAAGCTAGGCAGGGAGAGTACCGGGGAGCTGTTTTTT

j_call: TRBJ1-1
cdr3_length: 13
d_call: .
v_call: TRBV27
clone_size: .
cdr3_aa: CASSTGSNTEAFF
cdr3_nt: TGTGCCAGCAGCACAGGATCGAACACTGAAGCTTTCTTT

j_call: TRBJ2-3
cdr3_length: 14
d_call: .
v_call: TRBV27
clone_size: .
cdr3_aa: CASTPRVRTDTQYF
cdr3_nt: TGTGCCAGCACTCCCAGGGTACGCACAGATACGCAGTATTTT

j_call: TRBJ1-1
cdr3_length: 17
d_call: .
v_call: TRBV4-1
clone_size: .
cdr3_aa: CASSQDRSGGEHTEAFF
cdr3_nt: TGCGCCAGCAGCCAAGACCGGAGTGGTGGGGAACACACTGAAGCTTTCTTT

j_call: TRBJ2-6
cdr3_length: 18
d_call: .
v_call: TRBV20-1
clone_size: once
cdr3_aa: CSARPSDRDYLWANVLTF
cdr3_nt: TGCAGTGCTAGACCTTCGGACAGGGACTATCTCTGGGCCAACGTCCTGACTTTC

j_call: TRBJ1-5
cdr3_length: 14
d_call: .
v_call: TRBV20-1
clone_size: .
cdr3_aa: CSARDRRSYQPQHF
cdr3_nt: TGCAGTGCTAGAGACCGGCGGTCCTATCAGCCCCAGCATTTT

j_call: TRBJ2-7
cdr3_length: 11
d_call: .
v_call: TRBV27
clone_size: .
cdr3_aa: CASSFLDEQYF
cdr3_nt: TGTGCCAGCAGTTTTTTAGACGAGCAGTACTTC

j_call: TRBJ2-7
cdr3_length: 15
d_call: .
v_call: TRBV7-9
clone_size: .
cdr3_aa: CASSLFGTGSYEQYF
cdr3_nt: TGTGCCAGCAGCTTATTCGGCACAGGCTCCTACGAGCAGTACTTC

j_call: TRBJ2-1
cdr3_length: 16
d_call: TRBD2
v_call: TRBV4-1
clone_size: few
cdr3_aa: CASSPTSGRAGNEQFF
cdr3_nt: TGCGCCAGCAGCCCTACTAGCGGGAGGGCCGGGAATGAGCAGTTCTTC

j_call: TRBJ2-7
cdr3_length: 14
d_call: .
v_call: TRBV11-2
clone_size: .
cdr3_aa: CASGLLGHLYEQYF
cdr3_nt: TGTGCCAGCGGTTTATTAGGACATCTCTACGAGCAGTACTTC

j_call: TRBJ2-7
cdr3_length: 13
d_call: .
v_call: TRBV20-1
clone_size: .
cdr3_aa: CSARGATLYEQYF
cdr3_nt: TGCAGTGCTAGAGGGGCAACCCTCTACGAGCAGTACTTC

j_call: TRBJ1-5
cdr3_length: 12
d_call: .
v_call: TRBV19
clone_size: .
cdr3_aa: CASSPSRQPQHF
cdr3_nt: TGTGCCAGTAGTCCCTCGAGACAGCCCCAGCATTTT

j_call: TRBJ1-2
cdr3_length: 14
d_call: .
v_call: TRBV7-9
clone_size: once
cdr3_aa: CASRPGGANYGYTF
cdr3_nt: TGTGCCAGCCGCCCCGGAGGGGCGAACTATGGCTACACCTTC

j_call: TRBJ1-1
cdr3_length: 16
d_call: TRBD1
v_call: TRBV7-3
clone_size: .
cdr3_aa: CASSFGTGVDGGEAFF
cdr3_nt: TGTGCCAGCAGCTTCGGGACAGGGGTTGATGGGGGTGAAGCTTTCTTT

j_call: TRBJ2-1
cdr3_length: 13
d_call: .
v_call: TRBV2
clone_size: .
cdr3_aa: CASGAGTYNEQFF
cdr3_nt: TGTGCCAGCGGAGCCGGTACCTACAATGAGCAGTTCTTC

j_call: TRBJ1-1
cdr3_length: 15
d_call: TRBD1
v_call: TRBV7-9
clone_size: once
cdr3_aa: CASSLTGDLNTEAFF
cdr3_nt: TGTGCCAGCAGCTTGACAGGGGACCTGAACACTGAAGCTTTCTTT

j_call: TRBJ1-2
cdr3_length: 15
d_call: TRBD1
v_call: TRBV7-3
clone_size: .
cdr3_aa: CASSPTGGQAYGYTF
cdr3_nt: TGTGCCAGCAGCCCCACCGGAGGACAGGCCTATGGCTACACCTTC

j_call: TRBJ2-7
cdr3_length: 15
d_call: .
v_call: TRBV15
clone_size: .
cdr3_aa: CATSRVETVAIEQYF
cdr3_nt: TGTGCCACCAGCAGGGTCGAGACTGTGGCCATCGAGCAGTACTTC

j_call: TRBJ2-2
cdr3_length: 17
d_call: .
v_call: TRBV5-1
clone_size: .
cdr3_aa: CASNLRWTGERTGELFF
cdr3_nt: TGCGCCAGCAACCTTCGTTGGACGGGAGAGAGAACCGGGGAGCTGTTTTTT

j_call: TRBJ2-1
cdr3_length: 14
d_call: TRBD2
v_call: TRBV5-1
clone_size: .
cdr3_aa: CASSPSGRANEQFF
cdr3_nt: TGCGCCAGCAGCCCTAGCGGGAGGGCCAATGAGCAGTTCTTC

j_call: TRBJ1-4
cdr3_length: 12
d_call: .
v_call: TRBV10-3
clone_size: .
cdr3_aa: CAIKDVNEKLFF
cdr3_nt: TGTGCCATCAAAGACGTGAATGAAAAACTGTTTTTT

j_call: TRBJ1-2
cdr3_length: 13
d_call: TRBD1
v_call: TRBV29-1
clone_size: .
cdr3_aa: CSTDRGSLYGYTF
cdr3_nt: TGCAGCACGGACAGGGGCTCTCTATATGGCTACACCTTC

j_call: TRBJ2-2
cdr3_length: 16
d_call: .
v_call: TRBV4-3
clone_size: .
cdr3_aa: CASSQEWADNTGELFF
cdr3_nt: TGCGCCAGCAGCCAAGAATGGGCGGATAACACCGGGGAGCTGTTTTTT

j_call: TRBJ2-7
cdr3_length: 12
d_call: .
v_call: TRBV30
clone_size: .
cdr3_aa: CAWRGGTYEQYF
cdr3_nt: TGTGCCTGGAGGGGGGGAACCTACGAGCAGTACTTC

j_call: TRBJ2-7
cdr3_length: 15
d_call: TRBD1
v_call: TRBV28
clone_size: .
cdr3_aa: CASSLWGVTGNEQYF
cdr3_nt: TGTGCCAGCAGTTTATGGGGGGTGACAGGGAACGAGCAGTACTTC

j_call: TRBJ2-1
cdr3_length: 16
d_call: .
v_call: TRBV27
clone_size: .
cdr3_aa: CASSPSLGAFFDEQFF
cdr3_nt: TGTGCCAGCAGTCCCTCATTAGGGGCTTTCTTCGATGAGCAGTTCTTC

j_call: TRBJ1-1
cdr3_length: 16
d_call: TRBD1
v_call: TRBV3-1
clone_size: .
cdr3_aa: CASTRDRGLGNTEAFF
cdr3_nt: TGTGCCAGCACCAGGGACAGGGGGCTGGGGAACACTGAAGCTTTCTTT

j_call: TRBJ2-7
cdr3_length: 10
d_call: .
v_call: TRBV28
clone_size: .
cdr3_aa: CATGIYEQYF
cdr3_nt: TGTGCAACAGGGATCTACGAGCAGTACTTC

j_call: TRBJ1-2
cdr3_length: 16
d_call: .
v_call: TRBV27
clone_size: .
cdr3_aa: CASSPARTDPDYGYTF
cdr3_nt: TGTGCCAGCAGTCCGGCCCGGACAGATCCTGACTATGGCTACACCTTC

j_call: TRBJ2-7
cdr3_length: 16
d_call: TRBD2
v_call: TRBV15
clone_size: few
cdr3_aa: CATSRELAGRAAEQYF
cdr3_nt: TGTGCCACCAGCAGAGAGCTAGCGGGAAGGGCTGCCGAGCAGTACTTC

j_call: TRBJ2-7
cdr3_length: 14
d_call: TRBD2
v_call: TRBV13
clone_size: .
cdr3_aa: CATTYSGRPGGQYF
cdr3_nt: TGTGCCACAACCTATAGCGGGAGACCCGGAGGGCAGTACTTC

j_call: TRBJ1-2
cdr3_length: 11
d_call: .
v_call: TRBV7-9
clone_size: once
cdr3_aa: CASSSRTSYTF
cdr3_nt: TGTGCCAGCAGCTCCAGGACCTCCTACACCTTC

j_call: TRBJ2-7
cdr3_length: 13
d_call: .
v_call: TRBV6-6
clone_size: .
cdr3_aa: CASSWEGDYEQYF
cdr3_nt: TGTGCCAGCAGTTGGGAGGGGGACTACGAGCAGTACTTC

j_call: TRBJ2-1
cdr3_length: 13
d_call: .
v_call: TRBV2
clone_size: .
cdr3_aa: CASRAGRYNEQFF
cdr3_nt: TGTGCCAGCAGGGCAGGACGATACAATGAGCAGTTCTTC

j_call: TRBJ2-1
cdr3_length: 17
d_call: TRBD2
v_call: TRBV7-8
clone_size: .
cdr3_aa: CASSPLAGGYKNNEQFF
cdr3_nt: TGTGCCAGCAGCCCACTAGCGGGAGGGTATAAAAACAATGAGCAGTTCTTC

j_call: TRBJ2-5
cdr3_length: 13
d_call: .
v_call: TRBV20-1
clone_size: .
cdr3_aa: CSARDRRAETQYF
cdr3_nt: TGCAGTGCTAGAGATCGGAGGGCGGAGACCCAGTACTTC

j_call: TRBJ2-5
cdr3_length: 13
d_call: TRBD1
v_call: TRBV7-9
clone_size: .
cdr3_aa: CASSWGQEETQYF
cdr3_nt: TGTGCCAGCAGCTGGGGACAGGAAGAGACCCAGTACTTC

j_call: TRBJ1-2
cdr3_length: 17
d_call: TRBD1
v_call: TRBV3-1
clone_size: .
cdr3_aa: CASSLDRTEGQIYGYTF
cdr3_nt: TGTGCCAGCAGCCTCGACCGGACTGAGGGACAGATCTATGGCTACACCTTC

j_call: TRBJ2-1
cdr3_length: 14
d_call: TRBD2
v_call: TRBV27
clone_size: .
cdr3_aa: CASSLALAGNEQFF
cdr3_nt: TGTGCCAGCAGTTTAGCCCTAGCGGGTAATGAGCAGTTCTTC

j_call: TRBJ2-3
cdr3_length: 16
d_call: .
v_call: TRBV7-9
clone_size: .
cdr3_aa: CASILSRSPEADTQYF
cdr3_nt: TGTGCCAGCATTCTCAGCCGAAGCCCAGAGGCAGATACGCAGTATTTT

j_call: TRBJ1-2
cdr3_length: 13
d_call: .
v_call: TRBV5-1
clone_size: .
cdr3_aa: CASSFSASYGYTF
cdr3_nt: TGCGCCAGCAGCTTCTCTGCTTCTTATGGCTACACCTTC

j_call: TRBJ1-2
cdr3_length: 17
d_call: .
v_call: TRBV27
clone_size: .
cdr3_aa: CASSSPTKTGTRGGYTF
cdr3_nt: TGTGCCAGCAGTTCACCAACAAAAACCGGGACAAGGGGCGGCTACACCTTC

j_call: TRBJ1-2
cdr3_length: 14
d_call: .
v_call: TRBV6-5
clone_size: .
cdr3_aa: CASSYGPAIYGYTF
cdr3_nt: TGTGCCAGCAGTTATGGCCCCGCCATTTATGGCTACACCTTC